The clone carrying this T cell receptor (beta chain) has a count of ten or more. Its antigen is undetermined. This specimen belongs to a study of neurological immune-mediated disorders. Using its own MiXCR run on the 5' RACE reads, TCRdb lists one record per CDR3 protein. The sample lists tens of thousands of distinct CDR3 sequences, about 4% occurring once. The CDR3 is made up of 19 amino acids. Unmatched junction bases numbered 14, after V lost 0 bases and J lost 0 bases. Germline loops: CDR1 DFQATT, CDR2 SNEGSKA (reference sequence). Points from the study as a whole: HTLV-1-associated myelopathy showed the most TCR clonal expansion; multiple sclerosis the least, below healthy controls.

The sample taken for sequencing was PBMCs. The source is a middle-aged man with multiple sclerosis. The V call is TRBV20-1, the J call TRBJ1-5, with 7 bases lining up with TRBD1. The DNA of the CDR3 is TGCAGTGCTAGAGATGAGACCACCGGGACAGTCTATAGCAATCAGCCCCAGCATTTT. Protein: CSARDETTGTVYSNQPQHF.